The 13 T cell receptor beta chains below were found in one sample sequenced in a study of blood T cells in healthy people across ages. Then a second PCR, running about 6 to 11 cycles, was carried out with a sample-barcoded 5' primer and a J-beta primer mix. MiXCR, run by TCRdb on the 5' RACE reads, gives a single entry per CDR3 protein. The table records 1.5 million to 2 million distinct CDR3 sequences, 28% of them present only once. The sequenced material came from blood. The receptors here all came from a woman in her 30s in good health.

The gene calls are TRBV4-1 and TRBJ2-1; 9 bases map to TRBD2. Per the germline V gene, CDR1 is MGHRA and CDR2 is YSYEKL. CDR3 length: 17 residues. V lost 1 base, J lost 4 bases, and 8 bases stayed unmatched. The CDR3 sequence is CASSQAVGSGGYNEQFF. CDR3 DNA: TGCGCCAGCAGCCAAGCTGTTGGAAGCGGGGGGTACAATGAGCAGTTCTTC.

The chain recombines TRBV4-1 with TRBJ2-7, with D possibly being TRBD1 (7 bases). V lost 1 base, J lost 7 bases, and 20 bases lay in between. This CDR3 comprises 16 residues. CDR1 is MGHRA, CDR2 YSYEKL, per germline. The CDR3 sequence is CASSQAPGGIDNEQYF. In DNA, the CDR3 is TGCGCCAGCAGCCAAGCTCCAGGGGGGATCGACAATGAGCAGTACTTC.

This clonotype was observed a few times. The chain links TRBV24-1 to TRBJ2-5; 9 bases are shared with TRBD1. J was trimmed by 5 bases and V by 3 bases; bases with no gene match: 9. Per the germline V gene, CDR1 is KGHDR and CDR2 is SFDVKD. The CDR3 loop spans 16 amino acids. The CDR3 loop reads CATSDRGQGPVETQYF. The CDR3, as DNA: TGTGCCACCAGTGATAGGGGACAGGGCCCGGTGGAGACCCAGTACTTC.

Points on this clonotype: A read error is possible here, since a much larger clone lies one base away. The rearrangement links TRBV29-1 to TRBJ2-4; D ambiguous. CDR1 is SQVTM, CDR2 ANQGSEA, per germline. V gave up 4 bases and J gave up 7 bases, with 14 bases separating them. The CDR3 is 13 amino acids. The CDR3 region is CSVGQDGSNIQYF. Here the CDR3 DNA reads TGCAGCGTTGGGCAGGACGGTAGCAACATTCAGTACTTC. Based on the CDR3 plus reference TRBV29-1 and TRBJ2-4, the full variable domain is SAVISQKPSRDICQRGTSLTIQCQVDSQVTMMFWYRQQPGQSLTLIATANQGSEATYESGFVIDKFPISRPNLTFSTLTVSNMSPEDSSIYLCSVGQDGSNIQYFGAGTRLSVL.

The V gene is TRBV20-1, the J gene TRBJ1-5; D is ambiguous. Germline V gene data show CDR1 as DFQATT and CDR2 as SNEGSKA (reference sequence). The CDR3 consists of 12 residues. In nucleotides, the CDR3 is TGCAGCGGCTCAGGTACCAATCAGCCCCAGCATTTT. Protein: CSGSGTNQPQHF.

This chain connects TRBV9 to TRBJ1-1; D might be TRBD1 (5 bases). Trimming shortened V by 6 bases and J by 4 bases, and 16 bases separated the two germline ends. Germline values: CDR1 SGDLS, CDR2 YYNGEE. CDR3 size: 14 residues. DNA for the CDR3: TGTGCCAGCAACGTCGACGGGGGAGCCACTGAAGCTTTCTTT. Translated: CASNVDGGATEAFF.

J is TRBJ2-3 and V is TRBV20-1, with TRBD1 as a possible D gene (6 bases). The CDR3 loop spans 14 amino acids. Between the trimmed V and J ends, which lost 5 bases and 3 bases, there was a span of 15 bases. CDR1 and CDR2 from the germline V gene are DFQATT and SNEGSKA (reference sequence). The CDR3 coding sequence is TGCAGTGCTGCACAGGGTAGTGAGACAGATACGCAGTATTTT. Translation: CSAAQGSETDTQYF.

This clonotype appeared many times. The J gene is TRBJ2-5, the V gene TRBV29-1; 7 bases are shared with TRBD2. V was pared by 5 bases and J by 1 base, with 7 bases of the junction left unmatched. From germline, CDR1 is SQVTM and CDR2 ANQGSEA. This CDR3 spans 14 amino acids. The CDR3 reads CSVSKGGAQETQYF. Here the CDR3 DNA reads TGCAGCGTTTCGAAGGGAGGGGCCCAAGAGACCCAGTACTTC.

Ten or more counts support this clonotype. This rearrangement joins TRBV20-1 to TRBJ2-1; TRBD2 aligns across 9 bases. The CDR3 contains 14 residues. CDR1 is DFQATT and CDR2 is SNEGSKA in the germline V gene (reference sequence). V lost 6 bases, J lost 6 bases, and 9 bases stayed unmatched. The CDR3 DNA sequence: TGCAGTGCCGCTATAGCGGGAGATTCCAATGAGCAGTTCTTC. It specifies CSAAIAGDSNEQFF.

This clonotype showed up many times. The gene calls are TRBV29-1 and TRBJ2-5; D gene ambiguous. The CDR3 totals 13 residues. Germline CDR1 and CDR2: SQVTM and ANQGSEA. The germline V and J ends were trimmed by 2 bases and 0 bases, with 7 bases remaining between them. CDR3 protein: CSVEFGYQETQYF. In nucleotides, the CDR3 is TGCAGCGTTGAATTTGGCTACCAAGAGACCCAGTACTTC.

The sample holds many counts of this clonotype. The chain is built from TRBV27 and TRBJ2-1; D possibly matches TRBD1 or TRBD2 (5 bases each). CDR1 and CDR2 from the germline V gene are MNHEY and SMNVEV (reference sequence). The CDR3 runs 15 residues. Trimming removed 8 bases from V and 4 bases from J, with 18 bases in between. In nucleotides, the CDR3 is TGTGCCAGCGCCCCCGGGGCGGGCACTTACAATGAGCAGTTCTTC. It is translated as CASAPGAGTYNEQFF.

This clonotype was seen ten or more times. The chain links TRBV7-9 to TRBJ2-1; 12 bases are a match to TRBD2. The length of the CDR3 is 17 residues. The trim removed 3 bases at V and 7 bases at J, leaving 10 bases unmatched. From germline, CDR1 is SEHNR and CDR2 FQNEAQ (reference sequence). CDR3 in amino acids: CASSLTRTSGIGNEQFF. The CDR3 DNA reads as TGTGCCAGCAGCTTGACGAGGACTAGCGGGATTGGGAATGAGCAGTTCTTC.

The rearrangement uses TRBV5-6 and TRBJ2-5; no reliable D call. This CDR3 contains 11 residues. The germline V gene encodes CDR1 SGHDT and CDR2 YYEEEE. Trimming shortened V by 4 bases and J by 10 bases, and 11 bases separated the two germline ends. CDR3 bases: TGTGCCAGCAGCAATCAAGTGGGCCAGTACTTC. Protein: CASSNQVGQYF.